The next 14 T cell receptor beta chains were all read from a single sample in a study of PD-1 blockade in classical Hodgkin lymphoma. Measured with immunoSEQ multiplex PCR; TCRdb has only the in-frame clones, and not every one. The table lists 12,000 or so clones, roughly 85% of them singletons. Stated time point: cycle 4 day 1 (C4D1), after 6 weeks of nivolumab. Autologous stem cell transplantation was followed by relapse in every patient, and brentuximab vedotin exposure varied. The CD8+ T cells came from thawed PBMCs through magnetic negative selection. This material consisted of CD8+ T cells from blood, taken before the fourth cycle of nivolumab. These receptors were taken from a human donor with classical Hodgkin lymphoma. The donor label of this sample is uncertain.

The J gene is TRBJ2-1, the V gene TRBV29-1; D gene unclear. The CDR3 extends over 12 amino acids. With 8 bases removed from V and 3 bases from J, the gap between germline ends came to 11 bases. Germline CDR1 reads SQVTM; CDR2 reads ANQGSEA. In DNA form, the CDR3 reads TGCAGCACCGCGACGGGCTACAATGAGCAGTTCTTC. Translated, it gives CSTATGYNEQFF.

The J gene is TRBJ2-1, the V gene TRBV9; weak D call: TRBD2 (6 bases). In germline, CDR1 is SGDLS, CDR2 YYNGEE. This CDR3 has 15 residues. The V gene lost 0 bases and the J gene lost 7 bases, with 14 bases spanning the gap. CDR3 bases: TGTGCCAGCAGCGTAGAACTAGCAGATCGGAATGAGCAGTTCTTC. This sequence encodes CASSVELADRNEQFF. Together with reference TRBV9 and TRBJ2-1, the CDR3 gives the full variable domain: DSGVTQTPKHLITATGQRVTLRCSPRSGDLSVYWYQQSLDQGLQFLIQYYNGEERAKGNILERFSAQQFPDLHSELNLSSLELGDSALYFCASSVELADRNEQFFGPGTRLTVL.

The chain joins TRBV6-5 to TRBJ1-1; D is unclear. This CDR3 is 13 amino acids long. V dropped 3 bases and J dropped 10 bases, with 15 bases sitting between them. Germline CDR1 reads MNHEY; CDR2 reads SVGAGI. This CDR3 reads CASSYNLKLGAFF. CDR3 coding DNA: TGTGCCAGCAGTTATAATCTTAAGTTAGGAGCTTTCTTT.

This chain links TRBV25-1 with TRBJ2-5, with 9 bases fitting TRBD1. Germline CDR1 reads MGHDK; CDR2 reads SYGVNS. Trimming at V came to 5 bases and at J to 3 bases, leaving 10 bases not matched to a gene. The CDR3 has 16 residues. The CDR3 is CASSTWDRVNEETQYF. The CDR3, as DNA: TGTGCCAGCAGTACCTGGGACAGGGTGAACGAAGAGACCCAGTACTTC.

The V call is TRBV6-4, the J call TRBJ2-1; perhaps TRBD1 as D (5 bases). CDR3 length: 12 residues. The V gene's germline CDR1 is MRHNA and CDR2 SNTAGT. V lost 2 bases, J lost 6 bases, and 5 bases lay in between. CDR3 in amino acids: CASSDQGNEQFF. CDR3 in DNA: TGTGCCAGCAGTGACCAGGGCAATGAGCAGTTCTTC.

A word on this clone: A read error may produce the germline difference seen at one junction end. The genes are TRBV7-9 and TRBJ2-1, with 11 positions matching TRBD2. The CDR3 runs 15 residues. Looked up from germline, CDR1 is SEHNR and CDR2 is FQNEAQ (reference sequence). The CDR3 is CASSLAGGAYNEQFF. CDR3 coding DNA: TGTGCCAGCAGCCTAGCGGGAGGAGCCTACAATGAGCAGTTCTTC.

The CDR3 coding sequence is TGTGCCAGCAGCTCCTGGGGGCCCCAAGAGACCCAGTACTTC. Protein sequence: CASSSWGPQETQYF. This chain joins TRBV27 and TRBJ2-5; the D gene is possibly TRBD1 (6 bases). There are 14 residues in the CDR3. V dropped 6 bases and J dropped 1 base, with 12 bases sitting between them. CDR1 is MNHEY and CDR2 is SMNVEV in the germline V gene (reference sequence).

V usage is TRBV21-1 and J usage is TRBJ2-7; TRBD2 reflects the table's D call only, with no check against the DNA. TRBV21-1 is marked as a pseudogene. This CDR3 has 15 residues. CDR3 residues: CASSNGPTSSHEQYF. The DNA of the CDR3 is TGTGCCAGCAGCAACGGACCGACTAGCAGTCACGAGCAGTACTTC.

The chain is built from TRBV27 and TRBJ2-7; D is ambiguous. CDR1 is MNHEY, CDR2 SMNVEV, per germline (reference sequence). V shed 0 bases and J shed 3 bases, with 18 bases lying between them. The CDR3 covers 17 residues. The CDR3 sequence is CASSLSSWSSGIYEQYF. The CDR3, as DNA: TGTGCCAGCAGTTTATCGAGTTGGTCCTCGGGCATCTACGAGCAGTACTTC.

The rearrangement uses TRBV27 and TRBJ2-1, with 9 positions matching TRBD1. The germline gives CDR1 MNHEY, CDR2 SMNVEV (reference sequence). Germline trimming cut 6 bases from V and 9 bases from J; bases unmatched to any gene: 9. This CDR3 spans 14 amino acids. CDR3 bases: TGTGCCAGCAGGACTCGACAGGGGGTAGGTGAGCAGTTCTTC. Its translation: CASRTRQGVGEQFF.

The rearrangement uses TRBV7-6 and TRBJ2-7; maybe TRBD2 (5 bases). The V gene's germline CDR1 is SGHVS and CDR2 FNYEAQ. The CDR3 sequence is 16 residues long. Trimming left V 2 bases short and J 4 bases short, with 18 bases between. The CDR3 DNA sequence: TGTGCCAGCAGCTTAACTGCCGAGGGAGTGAGGTACGAGCAGTACTTC. Translated: CASSLTAEGVRYEQYF. Combining the CDR3 with reference TRBV7-6 and TRBJ2-7 gives the whole variable domain GAGVSQSPRYKVTKRGQDVALRCDPISGHVSLYWYRQALGQGPEFLTYFNYEAQQDKSGLPNDRFSAERPEGSISTLTIQRTEQRDSAMYRCASSLTAEGVRYEQYFGPGTRLTVT.

The chain has TRBV10-2 and TRBJ2-7; D may be TRBD2 (6 bases). The V end was cut by 0 bases, the J end by 5 bases, with 11 bases between. The CDR3 length is 14 residues. Germline V CDR1 and CDR2: WSHSY, SAAADI. The chain's CDR3 is CASSESSGSHEQYF. The CDR3 bases are TGCGCCAGCAGTGAGTCCTCCGGGAGCCACGAGCAGTACTTC.

J is TRBJ2-3 and V is TRBV7-2, with 13 bases lining up with TRBD2. Trimming removed 4 bases from V and 15 bases from J; junction bases left unmatched: 13. The V gene's germline CDR1 is SGHTA and CDR2 FQGNSA. The CDR3 spans 15 residues. The CDR3 DNA sequence: TGTGCCAGCAGCTCACCCGGGACTAGCGGGATACTTAGATATTTT. Amino acids: CASSSPGTSGILRYF.

In its sample, this clone was seen a few times. J is TRBJ2-7 and V is TRBV19; a weak D match, TRBD1 (6 bases). V was cut by 5 bases and J by 5 bases, with 16 bases left in between. Germline CDR1 is LNHDA and CDR2 is SQIVND (reference sequence). The CDR3 is made up of 14 amino acids. The CDR3 loop reads CASSSQQGHHEQYF. The CDR3 nucleotides are TGTGCCAGTAGTTCGCAACAGGGTCACCACGAGCAGTACTTC.